This TCR beta chain was captured by sequencing in a study of shared clonotypes between healthy human individuals. Study results and caveats: Larger estimated richness was generally recorded for naive subsets relative to memory subsets.

On this clone: What it binds is unknown.

Trimming took off 5 bases at V and 3 bases at J, with 20 bases between the two ends. This CDR3 spans 16 amino acids. Germline V gene sequence: CDR1 SGHAT, CDR2 FQNNGV. Per the study methods: ImmunoSEQ only sent back junction sequences with no quality scores, so filtering was done differently. The repertoire was sequenced with immunoSEQ multiplex PCR; TCRdb's copy has only in-frame clones and lacks some. Clone size and V and J calls were adopted from that table, with D and trimming inferred from the DNA. The sample lists about 2,200,000 clones; 93% were seen once. Selected positively for CCR7 and CD45RO-negative, naive CD8 cells excluded terminally differentiated effector memory CD45RA+ cells. Those who donated were healthy HIV-negative adults, with no recent acute infections or vaccinations reported. Every one of the donors was a Caucasian adult that lived in Nashville, Tennessee.

This rearrangement joins TRBV11-2 to TRBJ2-7; no clear D. The receptor was isolated from a man in his late teens or twenties in good health. Some clones in this sample may be carry-over from other donors' samples. Sequencing was carried out using naive CD8+ T cells from PBMCs. The CDR3 sequence is CASSLVGQSLNYEQYF. The CDR3 DNA reads TGTGCCAGCAGCCTGGTCGGGCAATCCCTAAACTACGAGCAGTACTTC.